Following are 9 T cell receptor beta chains from one sample sequenced in a study of blood T cell repertoires in COVID-19. Using immunoSEQ multiplex PCR, the repertoire was profiled, and TCRdb retains in-frame clones only, with some absent. Counted here are under 250,000 clones, 65% to 90% occurring once; the ten biggest clones make up about 8.2%. Material for sequencing was PBMCs or T cells enriched from blood (not recorded which). The receptors shown here come from a woman in her forties or fifties with acute COVID-19.

The genes are TRBV6-5 and TRBJ2-7; 9 positions match TRBD1. V lost 4 bases to trimming and J lost 7 bases; unmatched junction nucleotides: 14. Looked up from germline, CDR1 is MNHEY and CDR2 is SVGAGI. The CDR3 runs 16 residues. The CDR3 is CASSWEDRGHPWEQYF. The CDR3 DNA follows: TGTGCCAGCAGTTGGGAGGACAGGGGACATCCCTGGGAGCAGTACTTC.

In this sample, this clone turned up many times. The V call is TRBV10-3, the J call TRBJ1-2; 9 bases align to TRBD1. Germline loops: CDR1 ENHRY, CDR2 SYGVKD. CDR3 length: 16 amino acids. With 4 bases clipped from V and 0 bases from J, the junction kept 6 bases outside the gene matches. CDR3 coding DNA: TGTGCCATCAGTGGACAGGGGGTTTCGGCTAACTATGGCTACACCTTC. Translated, it gives CAISGQGVSANYGYTF.

The rearrangement uses TRBV2 and TRBJ1-1, with TRBD1 identical over 7 bases. Looked up from germline, CDR1 is SNHLY and CDR2 is FYNNEI. The V gene end was trimmed by 5 bases and the J gene end by 1 base; junction bases not matched to a gene: 4. CDR3 length equals 14 residues. The CDR3 here is CASSKQGRNTEAFF. Here the CDR3 DNA reads TGTGCCAGCAGTAAACAGGGGAGGAACACTGAAGCTTTCTTT.

This clone was seen a single time. The rearrangement uses TRBV6-2 or TRBV6-3 and TRBJ1-5; 8 bases map to TRBD1. This CDR3 contains 16 residues. J was trimmed by 3 bases and V by 6 bases; bases with no gene match: 10. Germline assignment: CDR1 MNHEY and CDR2 SVGEGT. The chain's CDR3 is CASSPLDRGLNQPQHF. DNA of the CDR3: TGTGCCAGCAGCCCCTTAGACAGGGGACTCAATCAGCCCCAGCATTTT.

This clone was seen a few times. The chain has TRBV14 and TRBJ1-6; the D is unclear. Trimming removed 8 bases from V and 7 bases from J, with 18 bases in between. The CDR3 is made up of 15 amino acids. Germline V gene lookup returns CDR1 SGHDN and CDR2 FVKESK. The CDR3 coding sequence is TGTGCCAGCCCTCCTGGGTCCAGGAAAAATTCACCCCTCCACTTT. Translated: CASPPGSRKNSPLHF.

The V gene is TRBV5-1, the J gene TRBJ1-2, with 9 bases that match TRBD1. The CDR3 is 17 amino acids. Unmatched junction bases numbered 15, after V lost 3 bases and J lost 6 bases. The germline gives CDR1 SGHRS, CDR2 YFSETQ. In nucleotides, the CDR3 is TGCGCCAGCAGCTCTACAGGGGGCGCAATTAGAGAGAATGGCTACACCTTC. Amino acids: CASSSTGGAIRENGYTF.

The rearrangement joins TRBV5-1 to TRBJ1-4; TRBD1 is a possible D gene (5 bases). Germline CDR1 reads SGHRS; CDR2 reads YFSETQ. The CDR3 sequence is 15 residues long. V dropped 6 bases and J dropped 5 bases, with 17 bases sitting between them. The CDR3 nucleotides read TGCGCCAGCACCCACAGGTCTGACGGGAATGAAAAACTGTTTTTT. Protein: CASTHRSDGNEKLFF. The entire variable domain, with the rest obtained from reference TRBV5-1 and TRBJ1-4, is as follows: KAGVTQTPRYLIKTRGQQVTLSCSPISGHRSVSWYQQTPGQGLQFLFEYFSETQRNKGNFPGRFSGRQFSNSRSEMNVSTLELGDSALYLCASTHRSDGNEKLFFGSGTQLSVL.

This clone was counted once. V usage is TRBV6-9 and J usage is TRBJ1-1; no clear D. V gave up 5 bases and J gave up 1 base, with 17 bases separating them. Per germline, CDR1 MNHGY and CDR2 SVAAGI. There are 16 residues in the CDR3. The CDR3 bases are TGTGCCAGCAGTCCCCGCCGGTCCCGAACGAACACTGAAGCTTTCTTT. Residues: CASSPRRSRTNTEAFF.

This clone was recorded a few times. The J gene is TRBJ1-4, the V gene TRBV14; D possibly corresponds to TRBD1 (6 bases). In germline, CDR1 is SGHDN, CDR2 FVKESK. The CDR3 has 16 residues. The ends were cut back, 4 bases at V and 0 bases at J, with 12 bases in the middle. CDR3 loop: CASSPLGQSTNEKLFF. CDR3 DNA sequence: TGTGCCAGCAGCCCCCTAGGACAGTCAACTAATGAAAAACTGTTTTTT.